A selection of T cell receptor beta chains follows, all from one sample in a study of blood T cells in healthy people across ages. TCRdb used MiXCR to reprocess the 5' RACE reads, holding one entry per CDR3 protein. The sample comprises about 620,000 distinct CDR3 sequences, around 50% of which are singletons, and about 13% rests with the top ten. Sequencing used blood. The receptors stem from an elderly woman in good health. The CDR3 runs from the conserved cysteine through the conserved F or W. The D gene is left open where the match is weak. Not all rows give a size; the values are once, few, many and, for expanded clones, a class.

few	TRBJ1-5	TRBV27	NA	TGTGCCAGCAGTTTATCGGGGGGGTCGAGGCAGCCCCAGCATTTT	CASSLSGGSRQPQHF
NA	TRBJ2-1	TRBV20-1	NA	TGCAGTGAGGGGTCCCCGGGTAATGAGCAGTTCTTC	CSEGSPGNEQFF
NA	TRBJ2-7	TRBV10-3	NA	TGTGCCGTCTCCGGAGGGACGCAGGGTAGCATCTACGAGCAGTACTTC	CAVSGGTQGSIYEQYF
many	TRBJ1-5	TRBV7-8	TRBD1	TGTGCCAGCAGCCGCGACAGGGGCAATCAGCCCCAGCATTTT	CASSRDRGNQPQHF
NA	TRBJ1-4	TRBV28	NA	TGTGCCAGCAGTTTACCGGCAACTAATGAAAAACTGTTTTTT	CASSLPATNEKLFF
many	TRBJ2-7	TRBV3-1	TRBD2	TGTGCCAGCAGCCAGCGGACTAGCTTTGGGTACGAGCAGTACTTC	CASSQRTSFGYEQYF
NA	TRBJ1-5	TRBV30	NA	TGTGCCTGGAGTCTGGATAGCAATCAGCCCCAGCATTTT	CAWSLDSNQPQHF
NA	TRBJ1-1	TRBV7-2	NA	TGTGCCAGCAGCTTAATGCAGGGAACGAGGGCTGAAGCTTTCTTT	CASSLMQGTRAEAFF
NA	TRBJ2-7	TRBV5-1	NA	TGCGCCAGCAGCTTGGGGGCAGGGGACTCCTACGAGCAGTACTTC	CASSLGAGDSYEQYF
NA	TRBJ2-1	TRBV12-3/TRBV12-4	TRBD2	TGTGCCAGCAGCTCCACTAGCGGGGGGCTGCTTAGCTCCTACAATGAGCAGTTCTTC	CASSSTSGGLLSSYNEQFF
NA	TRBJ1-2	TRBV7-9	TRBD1	TGTGCCAGCAGCCTCGGACAGGGCATAGGCGGCTACACCTTC	CASSLGQGIGGYTF
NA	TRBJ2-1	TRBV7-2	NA	TGTGCCAGCAGCTTAATCGCGGGCTACAATGAGCAGTTCTTC	CASSLIAGYNEQFF
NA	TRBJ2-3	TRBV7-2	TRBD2	TGTGCCAGCAGCGCATTAGCGGGAGAGGGAGATACGCAGTATTTT	CASSALAGEGDTQYF
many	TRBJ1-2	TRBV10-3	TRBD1	TGTGCCATCAGTGAACTAGAGGGGGCGTATGGCTACACCTTC	CAISELEGAYGYTF
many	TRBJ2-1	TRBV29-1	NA	TGCAGCGTTGAATCAAAGTTCTTC	CSVESKFF
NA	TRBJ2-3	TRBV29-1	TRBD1	TGCAGCGTTACCGGGACAGGGTGGGGGGCCACAGATACGCAGTATTTT	CSVTGTGWGATDTQYF
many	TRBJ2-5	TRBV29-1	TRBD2	TGCAGCGGGCCCGCAGGGAGGGGCCAAGAGACCCAGTACTTC	CSGPAGRGQETQYF
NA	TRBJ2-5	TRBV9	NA	TGCGCCAGCAGCGTAGAAGCGACTAGGGTGTCTCGGAATGAGCAGTACTTC	CASSVEATRVSRNEQYF
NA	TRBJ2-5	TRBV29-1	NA	TGCAGCGTCGGCAGGGGTTTCCTTGAGACCCAGTACTTC	CSVGRGFLETQYF
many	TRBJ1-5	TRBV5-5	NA	TGTGCCAGCAGCTTCCGGGGGGCTGAGAGCAATCAGCCCCAGCATTTT	CASSFRGAESNQPQHF
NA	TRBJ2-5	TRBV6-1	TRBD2	TGTGCCAGCAGATTCTTTCGTCTAGCGGGGGTCCAAGAGACCCAGTACTTC	CASRFFRLAGVQETQYF
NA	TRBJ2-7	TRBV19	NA	TGTGCCAGTAGTATAGACGCTAGCGTGGGAAGGTATGAGCAGTACTTC	CASSIDASVGRYEQYF
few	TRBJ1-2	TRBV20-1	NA	TGCAGTGCTAGGGGGCTGAACTATGGCTACACCTTC	CSARGLNYGYTF
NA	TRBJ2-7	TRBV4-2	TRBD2	TGTGCCAGCAGCCGCGCCGGGACTAGCGGGATAAATTTTTCCTACGAGCAGTACTTC	CASSRAGTSGINFSYEQYF
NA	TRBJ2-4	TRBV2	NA	TGTGCCAGCAACCGGGACGTCGGGTACATTCAGTACTTC	CASNRDVGYIQYF
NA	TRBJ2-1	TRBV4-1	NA	TGCGCCAGCAGCCAGCACAGGGATTTCCCCTTTCTTGACAATGAGCAGTTCTTC	CASSQHRDFPFLDNEQFF
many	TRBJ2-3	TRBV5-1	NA	TGCGCCAGCAGTATAGGTGGACTTGGGGATACGCAGTATTTT	CASSIGGLGDTQYF
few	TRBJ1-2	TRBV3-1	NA	TGTGCCAGCAGCCAAGATCTGGGTACGGGCTACACCTTC	CASSQDLGTGYTF
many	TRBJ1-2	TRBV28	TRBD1	TGTGCCAGCAGTCCTCCCGACAGGGTTGTGGGCTACACCTTC	CASSPPDRVVGYTF
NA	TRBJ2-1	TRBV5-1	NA	TGCGCCAGCAGCTTGGAGGGCTCCCTAAAGCAGTTCTTC	CASSLEGSLKQFF
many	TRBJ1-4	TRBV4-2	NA	TGTGCCAGCAGCCCCACCCAGGATGCTAATGAAAAACTGTTTTTT	CASSPTQDANEKLFF
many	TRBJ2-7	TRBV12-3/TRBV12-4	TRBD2	TGTGCCAGCAGCATCGGACTAGCGGGAATAATGTACGAGCAGTACTTC	CASSIGLAGIMYEQYF
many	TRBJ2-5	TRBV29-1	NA	TGCAGCGGAAACTGGGGGAGGGAGACCCAGTACTTC	CSGNWGRETQYF